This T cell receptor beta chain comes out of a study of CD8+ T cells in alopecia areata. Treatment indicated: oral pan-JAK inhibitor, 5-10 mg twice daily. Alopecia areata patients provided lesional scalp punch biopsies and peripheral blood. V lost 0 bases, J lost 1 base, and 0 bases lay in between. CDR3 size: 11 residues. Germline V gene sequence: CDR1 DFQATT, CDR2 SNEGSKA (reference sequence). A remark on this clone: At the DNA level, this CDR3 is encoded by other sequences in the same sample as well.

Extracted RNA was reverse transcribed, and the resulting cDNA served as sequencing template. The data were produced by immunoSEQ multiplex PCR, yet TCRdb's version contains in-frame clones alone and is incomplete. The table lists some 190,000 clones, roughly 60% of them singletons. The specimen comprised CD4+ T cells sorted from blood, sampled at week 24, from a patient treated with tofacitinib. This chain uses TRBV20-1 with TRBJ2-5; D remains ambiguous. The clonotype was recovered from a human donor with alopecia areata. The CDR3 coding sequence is TGCAGTGCTAGAGACCAAGAGACCCAGTACTTC. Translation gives CSARDQETQYF.